This record concerns one TCR beta chain sequence. Its cognate antigen is unknown. This entry belongs to a study of cytomegalovirus exposure and HLA in healthy donors. Primers for the PCR totalled 60 Vbeta and 13 Jbeta. The repertoire was sequenced with immunoSEQ multiplex PCR; TCRdb's copy has only in-frame clones and lacks some. The sample lists some 80,000 clones, around 60% occurring once. Findings and limits, study-wide: Fewer N-insertions than the 666-donor mean were reportedly shown by an Asian-associated ancestry cluster in a later analysis.

This CDR3 is built from 14 residues. The germline V gene encodes CDR1 GTSNPN and CDR2 SVGIG (reference sequence). The junction had 9 bases not matched to a gene; V was cut back by 4 bases and J by 8 bases. The sequencing input was PBMCs. The receptor's source is a male donor in good health and CMV-seropositive. The chain links TRBV30 to TRBJ1-2, with 11 bases that match TRBD1. CDR3 in amino acids: CAWTTLGQGGGYTF. The CDR3 DNA follows: TGTGCCTGGACCACCCTGGGACAGGGGGGAGGCTACACCTTC.